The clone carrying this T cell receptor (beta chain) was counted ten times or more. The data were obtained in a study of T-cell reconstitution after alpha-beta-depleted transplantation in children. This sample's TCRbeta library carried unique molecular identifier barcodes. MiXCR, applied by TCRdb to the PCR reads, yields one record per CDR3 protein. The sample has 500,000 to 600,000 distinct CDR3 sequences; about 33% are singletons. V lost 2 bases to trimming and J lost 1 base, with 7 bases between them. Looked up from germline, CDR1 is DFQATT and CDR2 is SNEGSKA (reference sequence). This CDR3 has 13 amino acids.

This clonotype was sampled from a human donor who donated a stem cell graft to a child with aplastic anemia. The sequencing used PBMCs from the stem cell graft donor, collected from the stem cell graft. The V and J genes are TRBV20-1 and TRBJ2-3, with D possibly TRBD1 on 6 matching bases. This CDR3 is CSARRQGTDTQYF. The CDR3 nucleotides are TGCAGTGCTAGAAGACAGGGCACAGATACGCAGTATTTT.